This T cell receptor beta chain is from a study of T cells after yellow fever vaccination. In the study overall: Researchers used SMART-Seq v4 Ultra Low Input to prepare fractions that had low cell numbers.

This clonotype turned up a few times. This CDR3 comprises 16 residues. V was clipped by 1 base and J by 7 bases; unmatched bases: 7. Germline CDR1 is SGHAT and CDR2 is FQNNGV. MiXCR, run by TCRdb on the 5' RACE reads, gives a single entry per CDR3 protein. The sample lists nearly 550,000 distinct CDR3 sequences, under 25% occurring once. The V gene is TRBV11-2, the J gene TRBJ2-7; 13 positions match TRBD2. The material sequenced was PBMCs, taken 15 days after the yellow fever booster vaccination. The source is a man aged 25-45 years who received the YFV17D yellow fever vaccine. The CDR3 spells CASSLVQGLAGVEQYF. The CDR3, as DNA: TGTGCCAGCAGCTTAGTCCAAGGACTAGCGGGAGTTGAGCAGTACTTC.